Below are 26 T cell receptor beta chains sequenced from a single sample in a study of blood T cell repertoires in COVID-19. Data came from immunoSEQ multiplex PCR; TCRdb stores just in-frame clones and leaves some out. The sample yields about 230,000 clones, more than 65% seen once. Sequencing was carried out using peripheral blood. These TCRs come from a man over 45 with active or convalescent COVID-19.

The V call is TRBV19, the J call TRBJ2-5, with 9 bases fitting TRBD1. Germline loops: CDR1 LNHDA, CDR2 SQIVND (reference sequence). The CDR3 runs 15 residues. V lost 1 base, J lost 5 bases, and 5 bases stayed unmatched. CDR3 protein: CASSIGQGGMETQYF. In nucleotides, the CDR3 is TGTGCCAGTAGTATAGGACAGGGGGGGATGGAGACCCAGTACTTC.

V and J are TRBV3-1 (or the pseudogene TRBV3-2) and TRBJ2-7; 10 bases map to TRBD1. The V and J ends lost 3 bases and 6 bases, in that order; junction bases with no gene match: 8. Germline-derived CDR1 and CDR2 are LGHDT and YNNKEL (reference sequence). This CDR3 has 15 residues. CDR3 sequence reads: CASSHSRDRGIEQYF. The CDR3 nucleotides read TGTGCCAGCAGCCATAGCCGGGACAGGGGAATCGAGCAGTACTTC.

The chain is built from TRBV19 and TRBJ2-7, with 10 bases that match TRBD2. This CDR3 contains 15 residues. Germline lookup yields CDR1 LNHDA and CDR2 SQIVND (reference sequence). J lost 4 bases, V lost 6 bases, and 9 bases had no gene match. In DNA, the CDR3 is TGTGCCAGTAGCATAAGCGGGGGGGCCTATTACGAGCAGTACTTC. This gives the protein CASSISGGAYYEQYF.

V usage is TRBV18 and J usage is TRBJ2-4, with 9 bases matching TRBD2. The V segment lost 1 base and the J segment 4 bases; nucleotides outside the gene matches: 5. The CDR3 is made up of 16 amino acids. Germline V CDR1 and CDR2: KGHSH, LQKENI. CDR3 in DNA: TGTGCCAGCTCACCACTTAGCGGGGGCGTGAAAAACATTCAGTACTTC. Amino acids: CASSPLSGGVKNIQYF.

This clone appeared a single time. The rearrangement joins TRBV5-1 to TRBJ2-7; TRBD1 matches at 9 bases. Germline-derived CDR1 and CDR2 are SGHRS and YFSETQ. The CDR3 loop spans 15 amino acids. V shed 2 bases and J 4 bases; nucleotides not matched to a gene: 7. The chain's CDR3 is CASSLGTGIKYEQYF. The DNA for the CDR3 is TGCGCCAGCAGCTTAGGGACAGGGATAAAGTACGAGCAGTACTTC.

With respect to this clone: The identical CDR3 is also encoded by other nucleotide sequences in the sample. The chain combines TRBV12-3 or TRBV12-4 with TRBJ1-6; D is possibly TRBD1 (6 bases). The CDR3 is 13 amino acids. V was clipped by 1 base and J by 8 bases, with 6 bases between them. The CDR3 is CASSLDRDSPLHF. DNA for the CDR3: TGTGCCAGCAGTTTAGACAGGGATTCACCCCTCCACTTT.

This chain connects TRBV7-9 to TRBJ2-7; D remains ambiguous. This CDR3 comprises 14 residues. V lost 1 base and J 0 bases, leaving 7 bases between the germline ends. Germline assignment: CDR1 SEHNR and CDR2 FQNEAQ (reference sequence). CDR3 amino acids: CASSLVPSSYEQYF. The CDR3 DNA is TGTGCCAGCAGCTTAGTTCCGTCCTCCTACGAGCAGTACTTC.

This rearrangement joins TRBV7-9 to TRBJ1-1; D gene uncertain. Trimming removed 8 bases at V and 3 bases at J, with 10 bases between. Germline-derived CDR1 and CDR2 are SEHNR and FQNEAQ (reference sequence). The CDR3 covers 12 residues. The CDR3 loop is CASGREDTEAFF. DNA of the CDR3: TGTGCCAGCGGGCGGGAGGACACTGAAGCTTTCTTT.

This rearrangement joins TRBV5-1 to TRBJ2-3; 10 bases are shared with TRBD2. Germline V gene data show CDR1 as SGHRS and CDR2 as YFSETQ. This CDR3 has 18 residues. Unmatched junction bases numbered 11, after V lost 4 bases and J lost 0 bases. CDR3 protein: CASSPGIAGGYSTDTQYF. The CDR3 DNA follows: TGCGCCAGCAGCCCCGGGATAGCGGGGGGATATAGCACAGATACGCAGTATTTT.

V usage is TRBV6-2 or TRBV6-3 and J usage is TRBJ2-1; 11 bases fit TRBD1. CDR1 is MNHEY and CDR2 is SVGEGT in the germline V gene. The CDR3 extends over 16 amino acids. The ends lost 2 bases at V and 5 bases at J; junction bases unmatched: 5. The chain's CDR3 is CASSYGGTGGNNEQFF. The CDR3 DNA reads TGTGCCAGCAGTTACGGGGGGACAGGGGGAAACAATGAGCAGTTCTTC.

With regard to this clone: One end of the junction varies from germline; a read error may be responsible. The J gene is TRBJ2-6, the V gene TRBV19; 8 bases agree with TRBD1. The CDR3 spans 14 residues. CDR1 and CDR2 from the germline V gene are LNHDA and SQIVND (reference sequence). The CDR3 bases are TGTGCCAGTACCCCCACGGACAGGGCTAACGTCCTGACTTTC. Protein: CASTPTDRANVLTF.

The chain carries TRBV7-8 and TRBJ2-7, with 9 bases that match TRBD1. Trimming removed 2 bases from V and 0 bases from J; junction bases left unmatched: 2. The CDR3 runs 15 residues. The V gene's germline CDR1 is SGHVS and CDR2 FQNEAQ. CDR3 nucleotide sequence: TGTGCCAGCAGCTTAATGGGACAGGGCTCCTACGAGCAGTACTTC. Its protein product is CASSLMGQGSYEQYF.

In DNA form, the CDR3 reads TGTGCCAGCAGCTTAGAGACGGGACTCCGGGTCAGAGATACGCAGTATTTT. It yields the protein CASSLETGLRVRDTQYF. The chain recombines TRBV7-6 with TRBJ2-3; D is possibly TRBD2 (6 bases). Trimming removed 1 base from V and 5 bases from J, with 19 bases in between. Germline V gives CDR1 SGHVS, CDR2 FNYEAQ. The CDR3 runs to 17 residues.

J is TRBJ1-2 and V is TRBV19; D is perhaps TRBD1 (5 bases). CDR3 length equals 13 residues. Per germline, CDR1 LNHDA and CDR2 SQIVND (reference sequence). Trimming took 5 bases from V and 7 from J, leaving 14 bases between them. CDR3 amino acids: CASSRQKSGGYTF. The CDR3 DNA reads TGTGCCAGTAGTCGACAGAAGAGTGGTGGCTACACCTTC.

The rearrangement uses TRBV7-7 and TRBJ2-1; 13 bases map to TRBD2. The CDR3 length is 15 residues. After removal of 5 bases from V and 9 bases from J, the junction contained 7 bases not matched to a gene. The germline V gene has CDR1 SSHAT and CDR2 FNYEAQ (reference sequence). In DNA, the CDR3 is TGTGCCAGCAGCCCCACTAGCGGGGGGGCCCGTGAGCAGTTCTTC. Amino acid sequence: CASSPTSGGAREQFF.

This CDR3 is CASSEPGYNEQFF. Written as DNA, the CDR3 is TGTGCCAGCAGTGAACCGGGGTACAATGAGCAGTTCTTC. This chain uses TRBV25-1 with TRBJ2-1; D is possibly TRBD2 (5 bases). The germline gives CDR1 MGHDK, CDR2 SYGVNS. This CDR3 has 13 amino acids. With 2 bases removed from V and 4 bases from J, the gap between germline ends came to 6 bases.

V is TRBV9 and J is TRBJ2-5; weak D call: TRBD1 (5 bases). The CDR3 has 13 residues. Germline V gene data show CDR1 as SGDLS and CDR2 as YYNGEE. The germline V and J ends were trimmed by 4 bases and 4 bases, with 11 bases remaining between them. CDR3 sequence reads: CASSPSGLETQYF. The CDR3 DNA follows: TGTGCCAGCAGCCCATCAGGGTTAGAGACCCAGTACTTC.

J is TRBJ1-3 and V is TRBV30; D call uncertain. The CDR3 has 14 amino acids. The V end lost 6 bases, the J end lost 0 bases, and 12 bases lay between the germline ends. CDR1 and CDR2 from the germline V gene are GTSNPN and SVGIG (reference sequence). Written as DNA, the CDR3 is TGTGCCTGCTCCCCGTTTTTCTCTGGAAACACCATATATTTT. It yields the protein CACSPFFSGNTIYF.

This chain uses TRBV9 with TRBJ2-3, with a possible D match to TRBD2 (6 bases). The V end was cut by 7 bases, the J end by 6 bases, with 9 bases between. Germline values: CDR1 SGDLS, CDR2 YYNGEE. CDR3 length: 11 residues. The CDR3 DNA follows: TGTGCCAGCGGGGGGTTGGATACGCAGTATTTT. Protein sequence: CASGGLDTQYF.

V usage is TRBV27 and J usage is TRBJ1-2; D might be TRBD1 (5 bases). The CDR3 sequence is 15 residues long. V gave up 6 bases and J gave up 6 bases, with 20 bases separating them. Germline V gene lookup returns CDR1 MNHEY and CDR2 SMNVEV (reference sequence). The CDR3 is CASSPRGGVGDGYTF. CDR3 nucleotides: TGTGCCAGCAGCCCCCGGGGGGGAGTTGGGGATGGCTACACCTTC.

The V gene is TRBV11-3, the J gene TRBJ1-5, with D tentatively TRBD1 (5 bases). The germline CDR1 and CDR2 sequences are SGHNT and YENEEA. The CDR3 covers 16 residues. V was trimmed by 8 bases and J by 0 bases, leaving 17 bases between them. The CDR3 spells CASPYSGAYSNQPQHF. The CDR3, as DNA: TGTGCCAGCCCGTATAGTGGGGCCTATAGCAATCAGCCCCAGCATTTT.

Worth noting for this clone: The sample carries other DNA sequences with the same CDR3. The chain joins TRBV12-3 or TRBV12-4 to TRBJ1-2; D might be TRBD1 (5 bases). The CDR3 is 12 amino acids. Trimming took off 4 bases at V and 2 bases at J, with 5 bases between the two ends. CDR3 sequence: CASSSGNYGYTF. DNA of the CDR3: TGTGCCAGCAGTTCAGGGAACTATGGCTACACCTTC.

In this sample, this clone turned up once. The rearrangement links TRBV5-1 to TRBJ2-1; 9 nucleotides agree with TRBD1. Unmatched junction bases numbered 6, after V lost 5 bases and J lost 6 bases. The germline CDR1 and CDR2 sequences are SGHRS and YFSETQ. This CDR3 has 14 amino acids. The CDR3: CASSRDRGSNEQFF. CDR3 bases: TGCGCCAGCAGTCGAGACAGGGGGAGCAATGAGCAGTTCTTC.

This rearrangement joins TRBV2 to TRBJ2-5; D is uncertain. This CDR3 is 11 amino acids long. Per the germline V gene, CDR1 is SNHLY and CDR2 is FYNNEI. Trimming took 1 base from V and 8 from J, leaving 5 bases between them. The CDR3 DNA follows: TGTGCCAGCAGTGAAGTACAAACCCAGTACTTC. It codes for CASSEVQTQYF.

V gene TRBV25-1 combines with J gene TRBJ1-4, with TRBD1 identical over 8 bases. Germline loops: CDR1 MGHDK, CDR2 SYGVNS. The CDR3 totals 15 residues. The V gene end was trimmed by 3 bases and the J gene end by 7 bases; junction bases not matched to a gene: 7. In DNA, the CDR3 is TGTGCCAGCAGTGAGGGAACAGGGGGGCGTGAAAAACTGTTTTTT. Protein product: CASSEGTGGREKLFF.

This clone occurred a few times. DNA for the CDR3: TGTGCCAGTACCGACAAAGGAGGGTCCCGCTATGGCTACACCTTC. Its protein product is CASTDKGGSRYGYTF. The chain employs TRBV19 and TRBJ1-2; no reliable D call. Germline V gene lookup returns CDR1 LNHDA and CDR2 SQIVND (reference sequence). V was shortened by 7 bases and J by 4 bases, with 19 bases between the two germline ends. This CDR3 comprises 15 residues. Drawing the rest from reference TRBV19 and TRBJ1-2, the complete variable domain is DGGITQSPKYLFRKEGQNVTLSCEQNLNHDAMYWYRQDPGQGLRLIYYSQIVNDFQKGDIAEGYSVSREKKESFPLTVTSAQKNPTAFYLCASTDKGGSRYGYTFGSGTRLTVV.